These T cell receptor beta chains were read from a single sample in a study of long-term antiretroviral therapy in people with HIV. TCRdb's table, derived via immunoSEQ multiplex PCR, lists solely in-frame clones and lacks some. The sample contains about 48,000 clones, about 86% of which appear only once. Sequencing used unsorted PBMCs, obtained 0.8 years after starting antiretroviral therapy. The source is a woman younger than 30 with HIV. Both conserved end residues are part of each CDR3. D genes are given only for firm matches. Clone sizes are given selectively: once, few, many, or a class where the clone is expanded.

TRBV11-3 - TRBD1 CASSGQGATDTQYF
TRBV5-1 - TRBD1 CASSKGQGAPEAFF
TRBV7-2 - - CASRRATAPYEQYF
TRBV4-3 - - CASSHVTGWEETQYF
TRBV5-1 - TRBD1 CASSRGQGKMDEKLFF
TRBV4-1 - - CASSLLRRNDYGYTF
TRBV6-1 - TRBD1 CASSETRTGGNTIYF
TRBV10-1 - - CASSDPFGEQFF
TRBV4-3 - - CASSQGLSYEQYF
TRBV4-2 once - CASSQDVGYTGELFF
TRBV27 - - CASSPSEGDLFYGYTF
TRBV4-1 - TRBD2 CASSHSGSRGTDTQYF
TRBV15 - TRBD1 CATSNDRGIGELFF
TRBV4-2 - - CASSQEETANYGYTF
TRBV9 few TRBD1 CASSPEGTGDQPQHF
TRBV4-2 few TRBD2 CASSQLAGSGANVLTF
TRBV6-6 - - CASSALREAFF